The text below deals with one T cell receptor beta chain. No antigen is known for it. The input lacks base qualities; no much larger clone sits a single base away. This entry comes from a study of cytomegalovirus exposure and HLA in healthy donors (TCRdb year 2017). Notes on the research overall: An earlier analysis of 587 of the donors reported about 280 Gb of sequence data and 95 million to 130 million unique TCR beta sequences obtained from 180 million or so T cells. Donor age, sex, ethnicity and CMV serostatus were compiled together with the repertoire data. A handful of DR-DQ haplotypes were handled as single units for association and clustering because linkage in the cohort was strong. The number of donors typed differed by locus, with 629-630 for A, B, C, DRB1 and DQB1, roughly 550 for DQA1, nearly 610 for DPA1, and some 470 for DPB1. The study used immunosequencing to profile the T cell repertoires of 670 or so subjects and linked those repertoires to cytomegalovirus serostatus. Among about 390 genotyped donors of the cohort, an average of approximately 230,000 unique TCR beta nucleotide sequences were sequenced per donor, 15% to 20% of them non-productive. Of the approximately 400 genotyped donors, 81% were placed in the genetic ancestry cluster associated with self-reported Caucasian donors. A later genetic analysis took genome-wide SNP genotypes for about 65% of the 666 donors and used that subset as a discovery cohort. Rather than drawing on any new phenotypic data, the later analysis identified candidate immune exposures from TCR beta sequences and the way those sequences occurred across donors. A later analysis re-analyzed previously published TCR beta repertoires from 500 to 700 donors and added high-resolution HLA genotyping to study TCR occurrence patterns. High-throughput TCR immunosequencing, statistical association of individual TCRs with disease status, and machine learning were combined to predict cytomegalovirus infection status. An early release covering some 640 HLA-typed donors comprised about 290 gigabases of sequencing data and about 90 million unique TCR sequences. A separate validation cohort of roughly 130 different subjects was used in addition to the roughly 720-subject first cohort. The study aimed to test whether cataloging public T cell receptors could reveal signatures of past pathogen exposure. All discovery cohort repertoires had been generated on a single sequencing platform. Class I and class II HLA loci were covered by the typing at four-digit resolution. In an earlier analysis of 500 to 650 of the donors, high-throughput TCR beta sequencing was used to judge whether each TCR beta V gene segment behaved as functional or pseudogenic.

The cohort was made up of several hundred healthy bone marrow donors. Cohort members were all nominally healthy when sampled, although unrecorded immune exposures were likely present. The donor was CMV seropositive and belonged to the group of 250 to 300 seropositive cohort members. A peripheral blood sample was collected from each donor, and TCR beta sequencing was performed on peripheral blood mononuclear cells. Genomic DNA extraction from the blood cell samples was performed with the Qiagen DNeasy Blood Extraction Kit. Libraries came from the immunoSEQ multiplex PCR assay. For the multiplex PCR, a mixture combining 60 forward primers for TCR Vbeta segments and 13 reverse primers for TCR Jbeta segments was used. Amplification of the CDR3 region of rearranged TCR beta genes was performed with a multiplex PCR assay on genomic DNA. Amplified TCR beta libraries were sequenced as 87-base-pair reads on the Illumina HiSeq System. On the authors' methods: Across the 700 or so repertoires, a later analysis counted roughly 77 million unique TCR beta chains, some 11 million of which were shared by at least two donors. A nearest-neighbor algorithm error-corrected the raw reads and collapsed the reads into unique sequences, merging closely related sequences to remove PCR and sequencing errors. CDR3 sequences were aligned to IMGT reference sequences to assign V, D and J gene segments. For a sequence to be retained, at least a six-nucleotide match to both a V gene segment and a J gene segment was required. Rearrangements were classified as productive when the CDR3 lacked stop codons and remained in frame with V and J, and all other rearrangements were classified as non-productive. Following IMGT convention, CDR3 was defined as the stretch from the second conserved V-encoded cysteine up to the conserved J-encoded phenylalanine. In an earlier analysis of around 570 of the donors, sequences lacking an unambiguous match to a single V gene segment were excluded. An earlier analysis of 450 to 650 of the donors called V segments functional above 56.7% productive rearrangements and segregating when the between-donor standard deviation exceeded 5%. A statistical classification framework was built for diagnosing cytomegalovirus status from the catalog of TCR beta chain sequences. V and J gene assignment, in a later analysis, came from comparing TCR nucleotide sequences with IMGT/GENE-DB human TR gene sequences. Using the TCRdist pipeline, a later analysis assigned CDR3 sequences along with most-parsimonious VDJ recombination scenarios. In a later analysis, each TCR beta chain was defined by its CDR3 amino acid sequence together with its V-gene family, and reads without a unique V-gene family were excluded. To address suspected cross-contamination and a sequencing artifact, a later analysis removed over 500 highly shared, low-generation-probability nucleotide sequences. In a later analysis, a clonal expansion index was calculated for each public chain from normalized within-repertoire ranks of inferred template counts. In a later analysis, generation probabilities were computed using a VDJ recombination model fitted to out-of-frame rearrangements, and the results were checked against IGoR. In a later analysis, hypergeometric tests were used to score TCR-TCR, TCR-HLA and TCR-CMV co-occurrence, with a repertoire-size bias correction applied to TCR pairs. A later analysis estimated false discovery rates by permuting HLA or CMV assignments 20 times. In a later analysis, co-occurring TCRs were grouped using DBSCAN, and TCRdist sequence similarity was added for clustering within HLA-allele-positive subsets. For co-occurrence clustering, repertoires with fewer than 30,000 or more than 120,000 public chains were excluded, along with roughly 5 repertoires with anomalous nucleotide sharing. Held by TCRdb, this immuneACCESS table contains in-frame sequences only and omits some clones. Under half of the omission traces to an unresolved V gene where checked; the cause of the rest is unknown. The DNA was the basis for D and trimming; V, J and clone size are from that table. Within this sample are about 61,000 clones, with around 89% of them counted one time only. More than 1.3% of the sample comes from the top ten.

The investigation overall reported the following: Broadly in line with IMGT annotations, most TCR beta V segments showed up in productive rearrangements about 90% or about 30% of the time in an earlier analysis of approximately 600 of the donors. According to the authors, the approach could potentially be generalized to other disease states and immunological phenotypes. According to a later analysis, TCR association rates differed among HLA loci, with DRB1 alleles showing the most associated TCRs and HLA-C alleles showing the fewest. In a later analysis, HLA-associated TCR beta chains were found to be more clonally expanded and to have lower generation probabilities than equally common non-associated chains. Some IMGT-functional V segments, including TRBV6-2 and TRBV6-3, could not be told apart with the 87-base-pair reads, so those segments were excluded. Only TCR beta chains were sequenced in this cohort, and the absence of alpha or paired-chain data limited detectable features. In vitro tests confirmed that three of the cytomegalovirus-associated TCR beta chains recognize cytomegalovirus antigens. A later analysis reported that several top co-occurrence clusters appeared linked to parvovirus B19, influenza, CMV and Epstein-Barr virus. In a later analysis, most CMV-associated TCR beta chains were found to appear HLA-restricted, with HLA associations seemingly driven largely by CMV exposure. While some public TCRs were present in many individuals, most TCR sequences turned up only very rarely across donors. CMV serostatus was the only immune exposure information available for the cohort. The study listed 164 TCR beta chains as associated with cytomegalovirus. A cluster of highly shared sequence variants was judged likely to represent a technical artifact of the sequencing pipeline. At a false discovery rate of 0.05, a later analysis linked around 15,000 TCR beta sequences to specific HLA alleles. In a later genetic analysis, fewer N-insertions in productive TCRs were reported among donors in an Asian-associated ancestry cluster than the 666-donor mean. A further reported finding was that TCR beta sequences accurately predicted the HLA-A and HLA-B alleles for most subjects in the first cohort. Linkage disequilibrium might explain the correlated functional status among segregating V segments, but an unknown experimental factor could not be excluded. Because HLA typing was unavailable for some donors at each locus, only the typed subset was used in association tests. Because counts were too low, more than 15 rarely observed V segments, including chromosome 9 orphons, were left out of the earlier analysis of several hundred of the donors. When HLA alleles, especially DR and DQ, strongly co-occurred, attributing TCR associations to individual alleles was difficult. The classifier was reported to diagnose cytomegalovirus status with high specificity and sensitivity in both the original cohort and the validation cohort. An association between a missense DCLRE1C variant and V-gene and J-gene trimming of TCR beta chains was found in a later genetic analysis and replicated in an independent cohort. The presence/absence analyses assumed that sequencing depth was roughly uniform across donors, and that assumption may not be true.

The V end gives up 5 bases and the J end 7 bases, leaving 9 bases in the junction not matched to a gene. From the germline V gene, CDR1 is SGHTA and CDR2 is FQGNSA. Including cysteine and phenylalanine, the CDR3 has 16 amino acids. The sequence is cut down to CDR3 DNA, 48 bases in frame from base 1. The clonotype originates from a young man in good health and CMV-seropositive. The chain links TRBV7-2 with TRBJ2-1, and 12 bases in between align with TRBD2. Material: PBMCs. The DNA sequence is given as TGTGCCAGCAGCCCAGCGTCTAGCGGGAGGGGTAATGAGCAGTTCTTC. Translation gives CASSPASSGRGNEQFF.